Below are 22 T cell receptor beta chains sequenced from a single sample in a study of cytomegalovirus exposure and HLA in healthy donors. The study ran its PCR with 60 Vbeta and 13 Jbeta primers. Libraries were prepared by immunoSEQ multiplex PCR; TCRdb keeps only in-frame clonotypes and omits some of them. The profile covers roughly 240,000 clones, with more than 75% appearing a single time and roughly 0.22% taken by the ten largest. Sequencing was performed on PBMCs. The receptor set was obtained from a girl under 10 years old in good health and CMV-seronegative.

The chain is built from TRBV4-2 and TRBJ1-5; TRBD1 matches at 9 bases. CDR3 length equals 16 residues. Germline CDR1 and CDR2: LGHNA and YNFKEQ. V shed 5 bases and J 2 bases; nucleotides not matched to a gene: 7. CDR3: CASSYQQGAGNQPQHF. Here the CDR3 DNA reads TGTGCCAGCAGCTATCAACAGGGGGCTGGCAATCAGCCCCAGCATTTT.

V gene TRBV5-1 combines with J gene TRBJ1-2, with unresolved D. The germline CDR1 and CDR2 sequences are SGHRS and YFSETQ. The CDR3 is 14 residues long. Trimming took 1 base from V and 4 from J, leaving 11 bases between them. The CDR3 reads CASSLNSPSYGYTF. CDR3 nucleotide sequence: TGCGCCAGCAGCTTGAACAGCCCTTCCTATGGCTACACCTTC.

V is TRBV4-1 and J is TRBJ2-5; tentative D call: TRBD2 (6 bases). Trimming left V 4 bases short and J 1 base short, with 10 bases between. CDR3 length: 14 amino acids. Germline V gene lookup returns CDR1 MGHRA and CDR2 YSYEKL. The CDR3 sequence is CASSRSGFQETQYF. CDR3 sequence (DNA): TGCGCCAGCAGCCGAAGCGGGTTCCAAGAGACCCAGTACTTC.

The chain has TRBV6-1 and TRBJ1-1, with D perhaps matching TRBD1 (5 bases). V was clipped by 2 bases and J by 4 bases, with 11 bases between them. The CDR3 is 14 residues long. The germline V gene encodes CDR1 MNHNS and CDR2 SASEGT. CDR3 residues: CASSESGGATEAFF. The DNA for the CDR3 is TGTGCCAGCAGTGAAAGTGGAGGGGCCACTGAAGCTTTCTTT.

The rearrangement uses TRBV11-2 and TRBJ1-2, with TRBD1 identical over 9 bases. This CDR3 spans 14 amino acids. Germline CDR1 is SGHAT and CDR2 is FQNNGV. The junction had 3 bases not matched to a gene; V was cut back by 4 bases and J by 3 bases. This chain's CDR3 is CASSWDRVDYGYTF. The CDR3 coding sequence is TGTGCCAGCAGCTGGGACAGGGTGGACTATGGCTACACCTTC.

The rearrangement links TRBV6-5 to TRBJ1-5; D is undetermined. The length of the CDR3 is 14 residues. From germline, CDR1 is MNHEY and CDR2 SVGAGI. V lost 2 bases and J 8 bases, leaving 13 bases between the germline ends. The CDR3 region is CASSYHSGIEPQHF. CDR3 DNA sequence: TGTGCCAGCAGTTACCACAGCGGGATCGAGCCCCAGCATTTT.

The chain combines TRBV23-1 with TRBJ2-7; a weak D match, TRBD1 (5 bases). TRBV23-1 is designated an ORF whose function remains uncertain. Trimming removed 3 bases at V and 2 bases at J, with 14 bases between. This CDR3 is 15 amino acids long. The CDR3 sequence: CASSHSRQPAYEQYF. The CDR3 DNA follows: TGCGCCAGCAGTCACTCCAGACAGCCTGCCTACGAGCAGTACTTC.

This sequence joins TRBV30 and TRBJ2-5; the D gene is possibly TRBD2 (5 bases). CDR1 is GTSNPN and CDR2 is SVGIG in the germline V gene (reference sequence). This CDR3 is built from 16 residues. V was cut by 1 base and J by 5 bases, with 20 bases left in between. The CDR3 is CAWSAGLGGDFETQYF. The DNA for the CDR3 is TGTGCCTGGAGTGCAGGACTCGGTGGCGATTTTGAGACCCAGTACTTC.

The CDR3 spells CATSQQVTDTDTQYF. CDR3 bases: TGTGCCACCAGCCAGCAGGTGACGGACACAGATACGCAGTATTTT. The genes are TRBV15 and TRBJ2-3; D is unclear. Germline V gene lookup returns CDR1 LNHNV and CDR2 YYDKDF (reference sequence). Trimming shortened V by 5 bases and J by 2 bases, and 14 bases separated the two germline ends. CDR3 length equals 15 residues.

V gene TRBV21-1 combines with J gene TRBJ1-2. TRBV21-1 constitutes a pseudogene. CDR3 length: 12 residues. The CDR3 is CASSKAGDCYTF. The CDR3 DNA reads TGTGCCAGCAGCAAAGCAGGGGACTGCTACACCTTC.

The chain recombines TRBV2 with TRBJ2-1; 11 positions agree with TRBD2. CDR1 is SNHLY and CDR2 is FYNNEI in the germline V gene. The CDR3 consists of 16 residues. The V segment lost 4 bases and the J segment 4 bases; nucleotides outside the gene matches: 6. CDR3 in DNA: TGTGCCAGCAGTGGACCCGGGACTAGCGGATACAATGAGCAGTTCTTC. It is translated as CASSGPGTSGYNEQFF.

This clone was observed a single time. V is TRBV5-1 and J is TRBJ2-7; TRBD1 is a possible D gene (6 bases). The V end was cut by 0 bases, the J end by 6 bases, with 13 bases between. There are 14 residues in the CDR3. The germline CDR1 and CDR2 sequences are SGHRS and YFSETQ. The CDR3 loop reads CASSLGQVQGEQYF. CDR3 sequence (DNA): TGCGCCAGCAGCTTGGGACAGGTACAAGGCGAGCAGTACTTC.

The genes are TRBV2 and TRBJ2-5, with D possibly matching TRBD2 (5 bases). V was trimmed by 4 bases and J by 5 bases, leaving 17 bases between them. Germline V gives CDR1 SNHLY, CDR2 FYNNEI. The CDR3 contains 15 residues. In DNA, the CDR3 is TGTGCCAGCAGTGTATCAGCCACGGGGAGTGAGACCCAGTACTTC. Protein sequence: CASSVSATGSETQYF.

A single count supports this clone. The CDR3 nucleotides read TGTGCCAGCAGTGAAGGCTTCCGGGTAACCTACGAGCAGTACTTC. It is translated as CASSEGFRVTYEQYF. This chain links TRBV6-1 with TRBJ2-7; D gene unclear. V was pared by 1 base and J by 2 bases, with 12 bases between. Looked up from germline, CDR1 is MNHNS and CDR2 is SASEGT. The CDR3 has 15 residues.

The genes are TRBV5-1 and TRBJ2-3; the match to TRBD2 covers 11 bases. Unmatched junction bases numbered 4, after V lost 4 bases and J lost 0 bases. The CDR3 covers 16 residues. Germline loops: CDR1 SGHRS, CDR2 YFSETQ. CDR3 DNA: TGCGCCAGCAGCCCTATAGCGGGGGGGAGCACAGATACGCAGTATTTT. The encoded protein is CASSPIAGGSTDTQYF. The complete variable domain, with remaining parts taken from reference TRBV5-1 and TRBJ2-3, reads KAGVTQTPRYLIKTRGQQVTLSCSPISGHRSVSWYQQTPGQGLQFLFEYFSETQRNKGNFPGRFSGRQFSNSRSEMNVSTLELGDSALYLCASSPIAGGSTDTQYFGPGTRLTVL.

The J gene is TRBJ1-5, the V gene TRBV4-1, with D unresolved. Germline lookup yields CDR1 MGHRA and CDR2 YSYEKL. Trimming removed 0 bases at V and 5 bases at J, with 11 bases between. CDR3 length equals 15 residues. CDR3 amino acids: CASSQDVNRDQPQHF. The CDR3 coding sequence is TGCGCCAGCAGCCAAGATGTGAACCGGGATCAGCCCCAGCATTTT.

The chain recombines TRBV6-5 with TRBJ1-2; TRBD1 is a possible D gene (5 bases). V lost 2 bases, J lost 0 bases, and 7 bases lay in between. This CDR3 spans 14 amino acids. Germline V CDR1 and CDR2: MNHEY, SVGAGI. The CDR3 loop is CASSYDSTNYGYTF. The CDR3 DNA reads TGTGCCAGCAGTTACGACAGTACTAACTATGGCTACACCTTC.

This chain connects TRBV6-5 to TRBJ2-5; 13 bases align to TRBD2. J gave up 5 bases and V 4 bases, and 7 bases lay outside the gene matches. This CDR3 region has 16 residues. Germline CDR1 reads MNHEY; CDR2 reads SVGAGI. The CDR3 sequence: CASSFETSGRWETQYF. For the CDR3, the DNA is TGTGCCAGCAGTTTTGAGACTAGCGGGAGGTGGGAGACCCAGTACTTC.

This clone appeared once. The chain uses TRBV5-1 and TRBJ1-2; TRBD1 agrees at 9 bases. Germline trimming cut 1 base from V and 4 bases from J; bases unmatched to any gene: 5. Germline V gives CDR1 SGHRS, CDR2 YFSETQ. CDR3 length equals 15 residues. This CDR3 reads CASSLRDRDPYGYTF. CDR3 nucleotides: TGCGCCAGCAGCTTGAGGGACAGGGACCCCTATGGCTACACCTTC.

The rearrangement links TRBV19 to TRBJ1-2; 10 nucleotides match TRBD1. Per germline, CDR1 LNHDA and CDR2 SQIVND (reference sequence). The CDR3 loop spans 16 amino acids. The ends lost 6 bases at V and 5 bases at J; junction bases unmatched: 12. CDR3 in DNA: TGTGCCAGTAGCCGAAAACGGACAGGGGGAGGTTATGGCTACACCTTC. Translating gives CASSRKRTGGGYGYTF.

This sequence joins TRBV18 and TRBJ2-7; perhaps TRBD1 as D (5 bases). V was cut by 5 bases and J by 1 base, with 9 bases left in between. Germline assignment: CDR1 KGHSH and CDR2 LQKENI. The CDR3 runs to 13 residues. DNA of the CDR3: TGTGCCAGCTCATCGACAGAATCCTACGAGCAGTACTTC. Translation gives CASSSTESYEQYF. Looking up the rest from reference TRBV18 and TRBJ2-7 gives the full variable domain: NAGVMQNPRHLVRRRGQEARLRCSPMKGHSHVYWYRQLPEEGLKFMVYLQKENIIDESGMPKERFSAEFPKEGPSILRIQQVVRGDSAAYFCASSSTESYEQYFGPGTRLTVT.

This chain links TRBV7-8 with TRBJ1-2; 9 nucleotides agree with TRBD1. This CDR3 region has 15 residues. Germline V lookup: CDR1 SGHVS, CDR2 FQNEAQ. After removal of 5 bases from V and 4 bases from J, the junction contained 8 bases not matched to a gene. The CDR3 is CASSPTRTGVYGYTF. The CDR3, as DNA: TGTGCCAGCAGCCCAACCCGGACAGGGGTCTATGGCTACACCTTC.